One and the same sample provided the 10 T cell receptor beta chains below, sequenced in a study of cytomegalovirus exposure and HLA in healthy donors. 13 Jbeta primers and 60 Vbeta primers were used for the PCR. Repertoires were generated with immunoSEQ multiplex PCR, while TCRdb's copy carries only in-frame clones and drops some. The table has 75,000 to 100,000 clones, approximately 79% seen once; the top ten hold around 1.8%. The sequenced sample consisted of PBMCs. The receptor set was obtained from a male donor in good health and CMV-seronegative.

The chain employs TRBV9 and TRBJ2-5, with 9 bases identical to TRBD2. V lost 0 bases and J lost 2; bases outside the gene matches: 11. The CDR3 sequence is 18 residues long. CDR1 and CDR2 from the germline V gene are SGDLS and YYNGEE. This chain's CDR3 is CASSVELAGARGQETQYF. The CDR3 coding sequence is TGTGCCAGCAGCGTAGAGTTAGCGGGAGCGCGGGGGCAAGAGACCCAGTACTTC.

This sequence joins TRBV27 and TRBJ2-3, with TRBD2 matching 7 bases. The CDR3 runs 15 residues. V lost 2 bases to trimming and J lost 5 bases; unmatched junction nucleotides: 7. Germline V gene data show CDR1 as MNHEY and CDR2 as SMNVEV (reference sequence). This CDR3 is CASSLTSWGGDTQYF. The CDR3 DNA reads TGTGCCAGCAGTTTAACCTCCTGGGGGGGAGATACGCAGTATTTT.

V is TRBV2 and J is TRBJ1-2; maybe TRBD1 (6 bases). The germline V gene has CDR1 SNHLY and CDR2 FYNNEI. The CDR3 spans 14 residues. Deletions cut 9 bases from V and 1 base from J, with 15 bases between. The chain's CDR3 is CASHERQDNYGYTF. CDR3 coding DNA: TGTGCCAGTCACGAGAGACAGGATAACTATGGCTACACCTTC.

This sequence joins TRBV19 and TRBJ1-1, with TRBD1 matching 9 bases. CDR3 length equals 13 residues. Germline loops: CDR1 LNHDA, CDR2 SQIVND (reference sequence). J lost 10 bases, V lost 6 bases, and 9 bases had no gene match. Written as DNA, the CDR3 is TGTGCCAGTAGCCTTACGACAGGGGGGGGAGCTTTCTTT. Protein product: CASSLTTGGGAFF.

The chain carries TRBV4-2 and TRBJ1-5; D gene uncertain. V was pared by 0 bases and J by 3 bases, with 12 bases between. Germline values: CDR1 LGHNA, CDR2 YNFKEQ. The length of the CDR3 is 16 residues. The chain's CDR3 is CASSQEVGSHNQPQHF. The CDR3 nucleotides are TGTGCCAGCAGCCAAGAAGTAGGGAGCCACAATCAGCCCCAGCATTTT.

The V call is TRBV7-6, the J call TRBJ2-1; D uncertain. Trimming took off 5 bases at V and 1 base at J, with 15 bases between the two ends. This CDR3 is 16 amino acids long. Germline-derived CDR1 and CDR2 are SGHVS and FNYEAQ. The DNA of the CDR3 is TGTGCCAGCAGCGGAGAGAGGTCAACATCCTACAATGAGCAGTTCTTC. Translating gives CASSGERSTSYNEQFF.

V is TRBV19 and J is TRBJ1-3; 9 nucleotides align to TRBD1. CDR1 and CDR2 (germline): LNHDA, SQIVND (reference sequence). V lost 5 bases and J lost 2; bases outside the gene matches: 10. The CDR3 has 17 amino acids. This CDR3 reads CASSPGQGFGTGNTIYF. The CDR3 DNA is TGTGCCAGTAGTCCGGGACAGGGATTCGGTACTGGAAACACCATATATTTT.

CDR3: CASRLLQGLNYEQYF. CDR3 sequence (DNA): TGTGCCAGCAGGCTCCTCCAGGGATTGAACTACGAGCAGTACTTC. This chain joins TRBV28 and TRBJ2-7; possible D gene TRBD1, 5 bases. Trimming took off 6 bases at V and 3 bases at J, with 18 bases between the two ends. Germline lookup yields CDR1 MDHEN and CDR2 SYDVKM. The CDR3 has 15 residues.

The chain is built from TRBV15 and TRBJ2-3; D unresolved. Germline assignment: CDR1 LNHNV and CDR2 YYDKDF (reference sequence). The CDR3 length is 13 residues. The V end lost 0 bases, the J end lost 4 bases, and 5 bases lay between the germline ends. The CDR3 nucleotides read TGTGCCACCAGCAGAGATCGTGCAGATACGCAGTATTTT. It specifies CATSRDRADTQYF.

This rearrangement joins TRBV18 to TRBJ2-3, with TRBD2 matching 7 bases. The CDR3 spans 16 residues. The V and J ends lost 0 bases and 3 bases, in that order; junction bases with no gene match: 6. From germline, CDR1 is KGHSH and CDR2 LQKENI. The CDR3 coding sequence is TGTGCCAGCTCACCACCGGTAGCGGGCGTAACAGATACGCAGTATTTT. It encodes CASSPPVAGVTDTQYF.